The source of this TCR beta chain is a study of blood T cell repertoires in COVID-19. On the study more broadly: Samples representing acute and convalescent COVID-19 were sourced from the United States, Italy and Spain. PBMCs, B-cell-depleted T cells, or T cells provided the cDNA or gDNA that made up the material.

This clone was observed a handful of times. Measured with immunoSEQ multiplex PCR; TCRdb has only the in-frame clones, and not every one. The sample lists roughly 88,000 clones, about four fifths occurring once. This TCR derives from an elderly woman with acute or convalescent COVID-19. The sequencing input was peripheral blood.

CDR3 sequence reads: CASSDRREGTDTQYF. CDR3 nucleotides: TGTGCCAGCAGCGACAGGAGAGAAGGCACAGATACGCAGTATTTT. The chain carries TRBV6-2 or TRBV6-3 and TRBJ2-3, with D possibly matching TRBD1 (6 bases). CDR1 and CDR2 from the germline V gene are MNHEY and SVGEGT. The CDR3 spans 15 residues. Trimming pared 6 bases from V and 1 base from J, leaving 14 bases between.